Shown below are 4 T cell receptor beta chains from a single sample sequenced in a study of T cells after yellow fever vaccination. TCRdb reprocessed the 5' RACE reads with MiXCR, giving one entry per CDR3 protein. The repertoire holds over 35,000 distinct CDR3 sequences, with 6% to 7% as singletons. Source: PBMCs, either bulk or a sorted T-cell subset (CD4+, CD8+, memory, or dextramer-sorted; not recorded which), taken 45 days after the yellow fever booster vaccination. All receptors derive from a man aged 25-45 years who received the YFV17D yellow fever vaccine.

This clonotype was picked up many times. The rearrangement links TRBV20-1 to TRBJ2-1; tentative D call: TRBD1 (6 bases). V was trimmed by 0 bases and J by 4 bases, leaving 10 bases between them. Germline CDR1 reads DFQATT; CDR2 reads SNEGSKA (reference sequence). The CDR3 is 14 amino acids. The DNA for the CDR3 is TGCAGTGCTAGAGATTCCCAGGGGTACAATGAGCAGTTCTTC. It encodes CSARDSQGYNEQFF.

This clonotype was counted only a few times. The chain has TRBV7-9 and TRBJ1-1; no firm D call. V was cut by 8 bases and J by 1 base, with 11 bases left in between. Germline CDR1 is SEHNR and CDR2 is FQNEAQ (reference sequence). CDR3 length: 13 amino acids. The CDR3 DNA sequence: TGTGCCAGCGACCGGACGAAGAACACTGAAGCTTTCTTT. This translates into CASDRTKNTEAFF.

The chain is built from TRBV7-2 and TRBJ2-7; the D gene could be TRBD1 or TRBD2 (5 bases each). V shed 1 base and J shed 2 bases, with 12 bases lying between them. The CDR3 spans 15 residues. The germline CDR1 and CDR2 sequences are SGHTA and FQGNSA. The CDR3 is CASSLEPGRAYEQYF. CDR3 bases: TGTGCCAGCAGCTTAGAACCGGGACGGGCCTACGAGCAGTACTTC.

This clonotype has at least ten counts. V gene TRBV7-9 combines with J gene TRBJ1-1; D call uncertain. V was cut by 0 bases and J by 6 bases, with 11 bases left in between. Germline values: CDR1 SEHNR, CDR2 FQNEAQ (reference sequence). The CDR3 has 14 residues. The CDR3 coding sequence is TGTGCCAGCAGCTTAGCGTTAGTTGGGGCTGAAGCTTTCTTT. Translating it yields CASSLALVGAEAFF.